The next 14 T cell receptor beta chains were all read from a single sample in a study of blood T cell repertoires in COVID-19. Clones were read by immunoSEQ multiplex PCR, and TCRdb kept only the in-frame ones, dropping some. The sample has about 70,000 clones; more than 75% are singletons. Sequencing was performed on peripheral blood. The source is a woman in her 70s with acute or convalescent COVID-19.

This chain uses TRBV5-1 with TRBJ2-5, with TRBD1 matching 8 bases. CDR1 is SGHRS and CDR2 is YFSETQ in the germline V gene. With 6 bases clipped from V and 4 bases from J, the junction kept 8 bases outside the gene matches. This CDR3 contains 14 residues. The CDR3 coding sequence is TGCGCCAGCAAAGGTATCACAGGGGGAGAGACCCAGTACTTC. This encodes CASKGITGGETQYF.

The chain carries TRBV27 and TRBJ2-7; 8 nucleotides line up with TRBD1. This CDR3 comprises 16 residues. After removal of 5 bases from V and 2 bases from J, the junction contained 11 bases not matched to a gene. CDR1 is MNHEY, CDR2 SMNVEV, per germline (reference sequence). The CDR3 nucleotides are TGTGCCAGCAGTCCTTTCTGGACAGGGACCGCCTACGAGCAGTACTTC. Residues: CASSPFWTGTAYEQYF.

The chain is built from TRBV9 and TRBJ1-1, with 8 bases aligning to TRBD1. The germline gives CDR1 SGDLS, CDR2 YYNGEE. The length of the CDR3 is 16 residues. V lost 2 bases, J lost 1 base, and 7 bases stayed unmatched. The CDR3 DNA sequence: TGTGCCAGCAGCGTGGGGACAGGATTAGGGAACACTGAAGCTTTCTTT. Residues: CASSVGTGLGNTEAFF.

This clone has a handful of counts. This chain connects TRBV6-6 to TRBJ1-5, with D maybe TRBD1 (5 bases). The CDR3 loop spans 16 amino acids. Per the germline V gene, CDR1 is MNHNY and CDR2 is SVGAGI (reference sequence). Trimming removed 4 bases from V and 0 bases from J, with 13 bases in between. This CDR3 reads CASSSQTEYSNQPQHF. CDR3 DNA sequence: TGTGCCAGCAGTTCCCAGACAGAGTATAGCAATCAGCCCCAGCATTTT.

The rearrangement joins TRBV7-3 to TRBJ2-7, with TRBD2 as a possible D gene (5 bases). Trimming took 2 bases from V and 7 from J, leaving 12 bases between them. Germline V gene sequence: CDR1 SGHTA, CDR2 FQGTGA. This CDR3 has 13 residues. Here the CDR3 DNA reads TGTGCCAGCAGCTTACATAGGACTTTAGAGCAGTACTTC. It codes for CASSLHRTLEQYF.

The V and J genes are TRBV30 and TRBJ2-3; D possibly matches TRBD1 or TRBD2 (5 bases each). The CDR3 has 14 amino acids. Germline-derived CDR1 and CDR2 are GTSNPN and SVGIG (reference sequence). With 5 bases removed from V and 4 bases from J, the gap between germline ends came to 16 bases. As DNA, the CDR3 is TGTGCCTGGGAGGGGTCAACAAGGGCAGATACGCAGTATTTT. This translates into CAWEGSTRADTQYF.

The V gene is TRBV7-9, the J gene TRBJ2-3; TRBD2 agrees at 7 bases. The CDR3 spans 19 residues. V lost 4 bases, J lost 4 bases, and 20 bases stayed unmatched. Germline V gene data show CDR1 as SEHNR and CDR2 as FQNEAQ (reference sequence). For the CDR3, the DNA is TGTGCCAGCAGCTCCTCCGGGACGATAGCGGGTACGAACTCAGATACGCAGTATTTT. Translated, it gives CASSSSGTIAGTNSDTQYF.

The rearrangement uses TRBV30 and TRBJ2-3, with a weak D call TRBD1 (5 bases). The CDR3 sequence is 13 residues long. The V and J ends lost 4 bases and 4 bases respectively, with 12 bases between them. Germline V gene lookup returns CDR1 GTSNPN and CDR2 SVGIG (reference sequence). The CDR3: CAWTKGISDTQYF. The CDR3 bases are TGTGCCTGGACAAAGGGGATTTCAGATACGCAGTATTTT. Complete variable domain (other parts from reference TRBV30 and TRBJ2-3): SQTIHQWPATLVQPVGSPLSLECTVEGTSNPNLYWYRQAAGRGLQLLFYSVGIGQISSEVPQNLSASRPQDRQFILSSKKLLLSDSGFYLCAWTKGISDTQYFGPGTRLTVL.

CDR3 sequence: CASSSVGTSGANEQFF. The CDR3 nucleotides read TGCGCCAGCAGCTCGGTAGGGACTAGCGGGGCTAATGAGCAGTTCTTC. This sequence joins TRBV5-1 and TRBJ2-1; 13 bases line up with TRBD2. Germline V gene lookup returns CDR1 SGHRS and CDR2 YFSETQ. CDR3 size: 16 residues. The V gene end was trimmed by 3 bases and the J gene end by 7 bases; junction bases not matched to a gene: 7. The full variable domain, rest sourced from reference TRBV5-1 and TRBJ2-1, is KAGVTQTPRYLIKTRGQQVTLSCSPISGHRSVSWYQQTPGQGLQFLFEYFSETQRNKGNFPGRFSGRQFSNSRSEMNVSTLELGDSALYLCASSSVGTSGANEQFFGPGTRLTVL.

The chain uses TRBV27 and TRBJ2-7; D is ambiguous. Trimming pared 5 bases from V and 3 bases from J, leaving 5 bases between. The CDR3 extends over 11 amino acids. CDR1 is MNHEY and CDR2 is SMNVEV in the germline V gene (reference sequence). This CDR3 is CASSNNYEQYF. CDR3 coding DNA: TGTGCCAGCAGTAATAACTACGAGCAGTACTTC.

The CDR3, as DNA: TGTGCCAGCAGTTCACCCTCTACAGGGGGCAATGAGCAGTTCTTC. Protein: CASSSPSTGGNEQFF. This sequence joins TRBV28 and TRBJ2-1, with TRBD1 identical over 8 bases. The ends lost 4 bases at V and 6 bases at J; junction bases unmatched: 8. Looked up from germline, CDR1 is MDHEN and CDR2 is SYDVKM. The CDR3 loop spans 15 amino acids.

This chain connects TRBV7-8 to TRBJ1-1, with 7 positions matching TRBD1. Germline-derived CDR1 and CDR2 are SGHVS and FQNEAQ. Losses at the gene ends were 4 bases for V and 6 bases for J; bases not matched to a gene: 8. This CDR3 is 14 amino acids long. CDR3 sequence (DNA): TGTGCCAGCAGCTGGACGTCCCAGGGGGCTGAAGCTTTCTTT. Amino acids: CASSWTSQGAEAFF.

The chain has TRBV6-5 and TRBJ2-2, with D perhaps TRBD1 (6 bases). Germline CDR1 and CDR2: MNHEY and SVGAGI. The CDR3 has 14 residues. Between the trimmed V and J ends, which lost 4 bases and 3 bases, there was a span of 9 bases. DNA for the CDR3: TGTGCCAGCAGTTCACAGGGTTACACCGGGGAGCTGTTTTTT. It encodes CASSSQGYTGELFF.

This clone appeared a few times. The rearrangement joins TRBV2 to TRBJ2-1; D is uncertain. The CDR3 extends over 12 amino acids. In germline, CDR1 is SNHLY, CDR2 FYNNEI. Trimming left V 6 bases short and J 7 bases short, with 10 bases between. The CDR3 loop reads CASSLTTNEQFF. DNA of the CDR3: TGTGCCAGCAGCCTCACTACGAATGAGCAGTTCTTC.